The 10 T cell receptor beta chains listed next were all sequenced from one sample in a study of beta chain features in type 1 diabetes. Sequencing targeted expressed TCRB transcripts, as all isolated RNA had been reverse transcribed. TCRdb keeps only in-frame clones here, not all; method: immunoSEQ multiplex PCR. This table has fewer than 900,000 clones, roughly a sixth appearing once. The specimen sequenced was naive CD4+ T cells from blood. The origin of the receptors is a woman in her late teens or twenties in good health.

This clone was seen a handful of times. The rearrangement joins TRBV18 to TRBJ2-1; TRBD2 aligns across 7 bases. Trimming at V came to 5 bases and at J to 4 bases, leaving 14 bases not matched to a gene. This CDR3 contains 17 residues. Germline V gene sequence: CDR1 KGHSH, CDR2 LQKENI. This CDR3 is CASSLRGERGNYNEQFF. The CDR3 DNA sequence: TGTGCCAGCTCATTACGGGGCGAGCGGGGCAATTACAATGAGCAGTTCTTC.

Only a few counts were recorded for this clone. The chain carries TRBV7-6 and TRBJ2-5; 13 bases map to TRBD2. Germline-derived CDR1 and CDR2 are SGHVS and FNYEAQ. V shed 1 base and J 1 base; nucleotides not matched to a gene: 0. CDR3 length: 16 residues. CDR3 nucleotides: TGTGCCAGCAGCTTAGGGACTAGCGGGAGCCAAGAGACCCAGTACTTC. Its translation: CASSLGTSGSQETQYF.

J is TRBJ2-3 and V is TRBV4-2, with D unclear. Trimming stripped 3 bases from V and 2 bases from J, with 24 bases between. Germline V gene data show CDR1 as LGHNA and CDR2 as YNFKEQ. The CDR3 loop spans 19 amino acids. CDR3 amino acids: CASSHGWILVPENTDTQYF. The CDR3 nucleotides are TGTGCCAGCAGCCACGGATGGATTCTAGTTCCGGAGAACACAGATACGCAGTATTTT.

The chain uses TRBV13 and TRBJ2-3; 11 bases are a match to TRBD2. Trimming removed 2 bases from V and 6 bases from J; junction bases left unmatched: 13. Germline V lookup: CDR1 PRHDT, CDR2 FYEKMQ (reference sequence). This CDR3 spans 18 amino acids. In DNA form, the CDR3 reads TGTGCCAGCAGCTTAATCTATAGCGGGAGGGCGTTATGGGATACGCAGTATTTT. Translated: CASSLIYSGRALWDTQYF.

The gene calls are TRBV5-1 and TRBJ2-5, with TRBD2 identical over 8 bases. V shed 5 bases and J 5 bases; nucleotides not matched to a gene: 14. CDR1 is SGHRS and CDR2 is YFSETQ in the germline V gene. The CDR3 consists of 16 residues. CDR3 in amino acids: CASRLRNSGTGETQYF. CDR3 nucleotide sequence: TGCGCCAGCAGGCTGCGAAATAGCGGGACGGGCGAGACCCAGTACTTC.

The sample holds a few counts of this clone. The V and J genes are TRBV18 and TRBJ2-4; D perhaps matches TRBD1 (5 bases). The V and J ends lost 6 bases and 0 bases respectively, with 12 bases between them. Germline V gene data show CDR1 as KGHSH and CDR2 as LQKENI. This CDR3 has 15 amino acids. The CDR3, as DNA: TGTGCCAGCTCCCGCGACAGTCTAGCCAAAAACATTCAGTACTTC. It translates to CASSRDSLAKNIQYF.

The J gene is TRBJ1-4, the V gene TRBV4-3; the D is unclear. This CDR3 region has 13 residues. The germline V gene encodes CDR1 LGHNA and CDR2 YSLEER. Trimming took off 0 bases at V and 14 bases at J, with 13 bases between the two ends. CDR3 in amino acids: CASSQDRETRLFF. CDR3 nucleotides: TGCGCCAGCAGCCAAGATAGGGAGACCCGGCTGTTTTTT.

In its sample, this clone was seen many times. This chain connects TRBV10-3 to TRBJ2-1, with TRBD2 matching 12 bases. The ends lost 7 bases at V and 6 bases at J; junction bases unmatched: 7. This CDR3 region has 15 residues. Germline V gene lookup returns CDR1 ENHRY and CDR2 SYGVKD. CDR3: CAINRLAGAGNEQFF. CDR3 bases: TGTGCCATCAATCGACTAGCGGGAGCGGGCAATGAGCAGTTCTTC.

In this sample, this clone turned up a few times. V is TRBV27 and J is TRBJ2-3; D is possibly TRBD1 or TRBD2 (7 bases each). This CDR3 is built from 15 residues. Trimming left V 4 bases short and J 4 bases short, with 15 bases between. Germline V lookup: CDR1 MNHEY, CDR2 SMNVEV (reference sequence). CDR3 coding DNA: TGTGCCAGCAGTTCTCCCAGGGGGGGGTCAGATACGCAGTATTTT. Translating it yields CASSSPRGGSDTQYF.

CDR3 DNA sequence: TGCGCCACAAGACAGGGGGCGGATTCACCCCTCCACTTT. Translating gives CATRQGADSPLHF. J is TRBJ1-6 and V is TRBV5-1; TRBD1 matches 10 bases. This CDR3 spans 13 amino acids. V was clipped by 9 bases and J by 8 bases; unmatched bases: 5. The V gene's germline CDR1 is SGHRS and CDR2 YFSETQ.